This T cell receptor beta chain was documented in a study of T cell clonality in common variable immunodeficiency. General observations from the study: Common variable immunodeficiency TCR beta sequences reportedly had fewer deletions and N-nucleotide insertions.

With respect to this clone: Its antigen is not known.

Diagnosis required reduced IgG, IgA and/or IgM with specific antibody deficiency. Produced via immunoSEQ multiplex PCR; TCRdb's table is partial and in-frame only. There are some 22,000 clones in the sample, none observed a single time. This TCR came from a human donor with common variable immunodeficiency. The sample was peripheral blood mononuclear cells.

The CDR3 here is CASSSTGGLGPQHF. The part of the CDR3 DNA that was read is TGTGCCAGCAGCTCGACAGGGGGCCTGGGACCC. The chain has TRBV11-3 and TRBJ1-5; 10 bases agree with TRBD1. The read finishes 3 residues shy of the CDR3 end, and the germline J gene is used to complete it. The CDR3 runs to 14 residues. The germline V gene has CDR1 SGHNT and CDR2 YENEEA.